One and the same sample provided the 4 T cell receptor beta chains below, sequenced in a study of shared clonotypes between healthy human individuals (dated by TCRdb to about 2020). Preparation of the library involved the immunoSEQ multiplex PCR assay. As stored in TCRdb, this immuneACCESS dataset retains in-frame rearrangements with V and J assigned. A fraction of the clones does not appear; measured against another copy, unresolved V genes explain less than half of the discrepancy, and the remainder lacks a known reason. Here the sample has around 1.6 million clones; around 98% occur a single time. The top ten hold 0.4% to 0.55% of the sample. The specimen sequenced was naive CD4+ T cells sorted from blood. The cell subset or site label, as the study defines it: CD45RA+ positively selected. These receptors came from a man aged 25 to 40 in good health.

The chain links TRBV18 to TRBJ2-2; 8 bases fit TRBD1. The CDR3 extends over 15 amino acids. The germline gives CDR1 KGHSH, CDR2 LQKENI. V was clipped by 1 base and J by 4 bases; unmatched bases: 2. CDR3 region: CASSPQGTGTGELFF. In nucleotides, the CDR3 is TGTGCCAGCTCACCACAGGGGACAGGCACCGGGGAGCTGTTTTTT.

The chain is built from TRBV9 and TRBJ1-3; 7 bases line up with TRBD1. The J segment lost 2 bases and the V segment lost 3 bases, leaving 2 bases of the junction unmatched. This CDR3 is 14 amino acids long. Germline V CDR1 and CDR2: SGDLS, YYNGEE. The CDR3 sequence is CASSAGTAGNTIYF. The CDR3 DNA is TGTGCCAGCAGCGCTGGGACAGCTGGAAACACCATATATTTT.

V and J are TRBV6-4 and TRBJ2-7; TRBD1 might be the D (6 bases). The CDR3 extends over 13 amino acids. The germline gives CDR1 MRHNA, CDR2 SNTAGT. Deletions cut 2 bases from V and 5 bases from J, with 10 bases between. The CDR3 nucleotides read TGTGCCAGCAGTGACGAGGCAGGGGACGAGCAGTACTTC. Its translation: CASSDEAGDEQYF.

As regards this clone: The sample contains more than one DNA sequence encoding this CDR3. The J gene is TRBJ2-7, the V gene TRBV6-1, with TRBD1 identical over 9 bases. Germline trimming cut 5 bases from V and 4 bases from J; bases unmatched to any gene: 3. Germline V gives CDR1 MNHNS, CDR2 SASEGT. This CDR3 is 13 amino acids long. The CDR3 reads CASSRDRVYEQYF. As DNA, the CDR3 is TGTGCCAGCAGTCGGGACAGGGTATACGAGCAGTACTTC.